This T cell receptor (beta chain) was recorded in a study of response to subunit inactivated influenza vaccine. Study conclusions and caveats: Only a handful of new T cells, the authors suggested, are recruited with each seasonal influenza vaccination.

This clonotype was found a few times. What it binds is not known. V shed 4 bases and J shed 0 bases, with 10 bases lying between them. Per the germline V gene, CDR1 is MNHEY and CDR2 is SVGEGT. CDR3 length: 15 residues. TCRdb fed the RT-PCR reads into MiXCR, producing one record per CDR3 protein. The data hold around 710,000 distinct CDR3 sequences, with roughly 14% observed a single time. The chain is built from TRBV6-2 or TRBV6-3 and TRBJ2-1; D is unclear. This clonotype originated in a man in his fifties or sixties who received an inactivated influenza vaccine. The sequences come from PBMCs from blood, collected 14 days before vaccination. As DNA, the CDR3 is TGTGCCAGCAGTTCCCCCACAACCTCCTACAATGAGCAGTTCTTC. This gives the protein CASSSPTTSYNEQFF.